This paragraph covers one T cell receptor beta chain sequence. Its matching antigen is unknown. CDR1 is LNHDA and CDR2 is SQIVND in the germline V gene (reference sequence). CDR3 length: 13 residues. V gave up 8 bases and J gave up 2 bases, with 12 bases separating them. This specimen comes from a study of T cell repertoires in cytomegalovirus infection. Study-level background: Carrying CMV and the relevant HLA type showed in public TCR beta signatures. Study-level points and caveats: The ex vivo response showed dominance by HLA-C-restricted CMV-specific TCR beta clonotypes. Carriers of CMV and the relevant HLA type were discriminated by public TCR beta frequency.

TCRdb reprocessed the reads with MiXCR, giving one entry per CDR3 protein. Counted here are hundreds of thousands of distinct CDR3 sequences, roughly 36% occurring once; the ten biggest clones make up 15% to 20%. This receptor was taken from a human donor in good health (CMV status not recorded). Some clones in this sample may be carry-over from other donors' samples. Here the sequenced sample was cultured PBMCs, taken from culture after CMV antigen stimulation. This chain uses TRBV19 with TRBJ1-2, with D unclear. The CDR3 spells CASGEGRNYGYTF. For the CDR3, the DNA is TGTGCCAGTGGTGAGGGCAGAAACTATGGCTACACCTTC.